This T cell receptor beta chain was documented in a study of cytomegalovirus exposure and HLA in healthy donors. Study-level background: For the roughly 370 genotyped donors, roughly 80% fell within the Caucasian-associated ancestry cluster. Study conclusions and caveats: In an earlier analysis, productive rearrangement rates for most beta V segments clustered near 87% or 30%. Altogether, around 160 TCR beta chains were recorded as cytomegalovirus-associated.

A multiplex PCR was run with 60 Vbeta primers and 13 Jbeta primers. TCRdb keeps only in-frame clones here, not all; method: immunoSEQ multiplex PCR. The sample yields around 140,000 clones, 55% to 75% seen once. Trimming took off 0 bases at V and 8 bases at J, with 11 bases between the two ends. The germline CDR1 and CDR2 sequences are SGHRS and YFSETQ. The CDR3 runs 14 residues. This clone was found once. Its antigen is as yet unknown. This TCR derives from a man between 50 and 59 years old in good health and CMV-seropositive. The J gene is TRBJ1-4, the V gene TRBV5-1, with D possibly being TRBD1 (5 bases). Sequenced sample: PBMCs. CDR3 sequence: CASSLGQKGEKLFF. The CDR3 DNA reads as TGCGCCAGCAGCTTGGGACAGAAAGGAGAAAAACTGTTTTTT.